This T cell receptor (beta chain) was retrieved from a study of cytomegalovirus exposure and HLA in healthy donors. In the case of this clone: Its target is unknown.

CDR3 size: 16 residues. Germline CDR1 and CDR2: ENHRY and SYGVKD. Trimming removed 1 base from V and 4 bases from J; junction bases left unmatched: 6. Primers: 60 Vbeta forward and 13 Jbeta reverse. TCRdb's table, derived via immunoSEQ multiplex PCR, lists solely in-frame clones and lacks some. The repertoire holds approximately 160,000 clones, with roughly 82% as singletons. Study results and caveats: Specific recognition of CMV antigens was confirmed in vitro for three chains (all CMV-associated).

The sample comprised PBMCs. J is TRBJ2-7 and V is TRBV10-3; 11 nucleotides agree with TRBD1. This sequence was found in a girl aged 5-17 years in good health and CMV-seropositive. CDR3 sequence reads: CAISELFGQGAYEQYF. CDR3 nucleotide sequence: TGTGCCATCAGTGAGTTGTTCGGACAGGGGGCATACGAGCAGTACTTC.